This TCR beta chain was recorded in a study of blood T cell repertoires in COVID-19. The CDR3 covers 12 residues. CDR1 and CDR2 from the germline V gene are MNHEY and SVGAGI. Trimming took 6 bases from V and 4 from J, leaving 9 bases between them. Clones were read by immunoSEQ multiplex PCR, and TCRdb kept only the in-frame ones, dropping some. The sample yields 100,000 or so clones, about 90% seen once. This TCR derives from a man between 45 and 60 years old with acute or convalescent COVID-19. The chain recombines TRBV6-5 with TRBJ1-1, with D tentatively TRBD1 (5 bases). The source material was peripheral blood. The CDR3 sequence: CASRDKLTEAFF. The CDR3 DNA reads TGTGCCAGCAGGGACAAACTCACTGAAGCTTTCTTT.